Below are 31 T cell receptor beta chains sequenced from a single sample in a study of T cell responses to AZD1222 COVID-19 vaccine. Some clones are missing from TCRdb's copy, which holds only in-frame ones; the method was immunoSEQ multiplex PCR. The table shows tens of thousands of clones, with about nine tenths occurring only once. The specimen was peripheral blood, collected on day 0 of AZD1222 vaccination. These receptors originate from an adult in good health.

The rearrangement uses TRBV6-5 and TRBJ1-1, with D uncertain. Trimming took 9 bases from V and 2 from J, leaving 10 bases between them. This CDR3 spans 12 amino acids. Germline V gene lookup returns CDR1 MNHEY and CDR2 SVGAGI. The CDR3 sequence is CASQTANTEAFF. The CDR3 DNA follows: TGTGCCAGTCAAACAGCTAACACTGAAGCTTTCTTT.

V and J are TRBV6-5 and TRBJ2-5; D might be TRBD1 (6 bases). Trimming left V 6 bases short and J 8 bases short, with 16 bases between. Germline V gene data show CDR1 as MNHEY and CDR2 as SVGAGI. The CDR3 covers 13 residues. For the CDR3, the DNA is TGTGCCAGCAGATCACAGGACAGAGCAACCCAGTACTTC. Residues: CASRSQDRATQYF.

The gene calls are TRBV19 and TRBJ2-3; 7 bases are shared with TRBD2. Germline lookup yields CDR1 LNHDA and CDR2 SQIVND (reference sequence). The CDR3 totals 14 residues. Germline trimming cut 5 bases from V and 0 bases from J; bases unmatched to any gene: 2. CDR3 DNA: TGTGCCAGTAGTCCAGCGGGGAGCACAGATACGCAGTATTTT. This codes for CASSPAGSTDTQYF.

The CDR3 coding sequence is TGTGCCAGCACCCCATCGACAGGGGGCCGGACTGAAGCTTTCTTT. This codes for CASTPSTGGRTEAFF. This chain joins TRBV6-2 or TRBV6-3 and TRBJ1-1; 10 bases map to TRBD1. There are 15 residues in the CDR3. Looked up from germline, CDR1 is MNHEY and CDR2 is SVGEGT. V shed 7 bases and J 5 bases; nucleotides not matched to a gene: 10.

The V gene is TRBV6-1, the J gene TRBJ1-4; 9 bases are a match to TRBD1. Germline CDR1 and CDR2: MNHNS and SASEGT. V dropped 2 bases and J dropped 10; count of bases not matched to a gene: 5. This CDR3 is built from 14 residues. The chain's CDR3 is CASSENRGLGKLFF. Written as DNA, the CDR3 is TGTGCCAGCAGTGAAAACAGGGGGCTTGGAAAACTGTTTTTT.

The chain carries TRBV11-1 and TRBJ1-1; weak D call: TRBD1 (6 bases). This CDR3 comprises 15 residues. The germline CDR1 and CDR2 sequences are SGHAT and FQDESV (reference sequence). Trimming shortened V by 5 bases and J by 0 bases, and 13 bases separated the two germline ends. CDR3 in DNA: TGTGCCAGCAGCGGCGGAGGACAGCTGAACACTGAAGCTTTCTTT. It translates to CASSGGGQLNTEAFF.

This chain's CDR3 is CASSTTHRQASYGYTF. The CDR3 coding sequence is TGTGCCAGCAGCACTACGCACCGACAGGCTAGCTATGGCTACACCTTC. This rearrangement joins TRBV7-9 to TRBJ1-2, with D perhaps matching TRBD1 (6 bases). V was pared by 5 bases and J by 4 bases, with 20 bases between. The CDR3 contains 16 residues. Germline values: CDR1 SEHNR, CDR2 FQNEAQ (reference sequence).

The chain links TRBV6-5 to TRBJ2-5; 12 nucleotides align to TRBD1. The CDR3 extends over 15 amino acids. The germline V gene has CDR1 MNHEY and CDR2 SVGAGI. Germline trimming cut 4 bases from V and 3 bases from J; bases unmatched to any gene: 3. CDR3 residues: CASSWDRGREETQYF. CDR3 DNA: TGTGCCAGCAGTTGGGACAGGGGGCGCGAAGAGACCCAGTACTTC.

The chain has TRBV10-1 and TRBJ1-1; 11 bases match TRBD1. The CDR3 length is 13 residues. V was clipped by 7 bases and J by 12 bases; unmatched bases: 10. Germline CDR1 and CDR2: WNHNN and SYGVQD (reference sequence). The CDR3 sequence: CASIYSGTGGTFF. CDR3 nucleotides: TGCGCCAGCATATATTCCGGGACAGGGGGAACTTTCTTT.

The chain carries TRBV30 and TRBJ1-2; tentatively, D is TRBD1 (6 bases). The germline V and J ends were trimmed by 2 bases and 4 bases, with 14 bases remaining between them. Germline assignment: CDR1 GTSNPN and CDR2 SVGIG (reference sequence). This CDR3 contains 14 residues. The chain's CDR3 is CAWSPLGGAYGYTF. CDR3 in DNA: TGTGCCTGGAGTCCCTTGGGGGGGGCCTATGGCTACACCTTC.

This clone has just one count. CDR3 amino acids: CASSLSPDRRPYEQYF. The CDR3 DNA is TGTGCCAGCAGTTTATCGCCGGACAGACGACCCTACGAGCAGTACTTC. The genes are TRBV27 and TRBJ2-7; possibly TRBD1 for D (6 bases). The CDR3 loop spans 16 amino acids. The V gene lost 0 bases and the J gene lost 2 bases, with 14 bases spanning the gap. In germline, CDR1 is MNHEY, CDR2 SMNVEV (reference sequence).

The chain employs TRBV7-6 and TRBJ1-1; D is undetermined. The CDR3 is 15 amino acids. The V and J ends lost 5 bases and 4 bases respectively, with 17 bases between them. The germline CDR1 and CDR2 sequences are SGHVS and FNYEAQ. The CDR3 spells CASSLQIEGGTEAFF. The DNA of the CDR3 is TGTGCCAGCAGCCTACAGATAGAGGGAGGCACTGAAGCTTTCTTT.

The chain combines TRBV9 with TRBJ1-2; D is ambiguous. Germline lookup yields CDR1 SGDLS and CDR2 YYNGEE. This CDR3 region has 15 residues. Between the trimmed V and J ends, which lost 4 bases and 3 bases, there was a span of 16 bases. The CDR3 DNA sequence: TGTGCCAGCAGCACGGGCCCAATGGTTGACTATGGCTACACCTTC. Amino acid sequence: CASSTGPMVDYGYTF.

This clone was seen only once. The chain combines TRBV11-3 with TRBJ2-3; D gene ambiguous. Germline lookup yields CDR1 SGHNT and CDR2 YENEEA. Deletions cut 1 base from V and 0 bases from J, with 11 bases between. This CDR3 region has 16 residues. CDR3 nucleotide sequence: TGTGCCAGCAGCTTAGGCATATCGTATAGCACAGATACGCAGTATTTT. This translates into CASSLGISYSTDTQYF.

The J gene is TRBJ1-2, the V gene TRBV9; D is possibly TRBD1 (5 bases). Deletions cut 0 bases from V and 4 bases from J, with 13 bases between. The CDR3 length is 15 residues. Germline-derived CDR1 and CDR2 are SGDLS and YYNGEE. In DNA form, the CDR3 reads TGTGCCAGCAGCGTAGGGGGTAAGGGGAGCTATGGCTACACCTTC. Its protein is CASSVGGKGSYGYTF.

The rearrangement uses TRBV19 and TRBJ1-3, with a tentative D call TRBD1 (5 bases). V was shortened by 0 bases and J by 0 bases, with 6 bases between the two germline ends. CDR1 is LNHDA and CDR2 is SQIVND in the germline V gene (reference sequence). The CDR3 sequence is 15 residues long. The CDR3 region is CASSIDRDSGNTIYF. CDR3 DNA: TGTGCCAGTAGTATAGACAGGGACTCTGGAAACACCATATATTTT.

This clone showed up just a few times. In DNA form, the CDR3 reads TGTGCCAGCAGCACGGGACAGCCCGGGGCTGAAGCTTTCTTT. Its protein is CASSTGQPGAEAFF. The rearrangement joins TRBV7-3 to TRBJ1-1, with 7 bases matching TRBD1. This CDR3 is 14 amino acids long. Germline CDR1 is SGHTA and CDR2 is FQGTGA. V was clipped by 5 bases and J by 6 bases; unmatched bases: 9.

The rearrangement uses TRBV6-5 and TRBJ1-1, with 8 bases aligning to TRBD1. Germline trimming cut 4 bases from V and 2 bases from J; bases unmatched to any gene: 6. The CDR3 is 15 amino acids. The germline CDR1 and CDR2 sequences are MNHEY and SVGAGI. The CDR3 nucleotides are TGTGCCAGCAGTTTCTCGGGACAGGATAACACTGAAGCTTTCTTT. Encoded protein: CASSFSGQDNTEAFF.

A single count supports this clone. V gene TRBV25-1 combines with J gene TRBJ1-6, with 9 positions matching TRBD1. V lost 3 bases to trimming and J lost 7 bases; unmatched junction nucleotides: 4. This CDR3 is 15 amino acids long. Germline values: CDR1 MGHDK, CDR2 SYGVNS. The CDR3 nucleotides read TGTGCCAGCAGTGACTCGGGACAGGGAAATTCACCCCTCCACTTT. It is translated as CASSDSGQGNSPLHF.

The genes are TRBV19 and TRBJ2-7; weak D call: TRBD1 (6 bases). Germline V gene sequence: CDR1 LNHDA, CDR2 SQIVND (reference sequence). V was trimmed by 5 bases and J by 2 bases, leaving 13 bases between them. CDR3 length: 14 amino acids. CDR3 in amino acids: CASSRGRGPYEQYF. The DNA of the CDR3 is TGTGCCAGTAGTCGCGGCAGGGGACCCTACGAGCAGTACTTC. Complete variable domain (other parts from reference TRBV19 and TRBJ2-7): DGGITQSPKYLFRKEGQNVTLSCEQNLNHDAMYWYRQDPGQGLRLIYYSQIVNDFQKGDIAEGYSVSREKKESFPLTVTSAQKNPTAFYLCASSRGRGPYEQYFGPGTRLTVT.

This chain joins TRBV20-1 and TRBJ2-3; perhaps D is TRBD1 or TRBD2 (5 bases each). This CDR3 is built from 15 residues. The V gene's germline CDR1 is DFQATT and CDR2 SNEGSKA (reference sequence). Trimming removed 3 bases from V and 2 bases from J, with 15 bases in between. The CDR3 bases are TGCAGTGCTAGTAGGGGACGGTCTGCCACAGATACGCAGTATTTT. It codes for CSASRGRSATDTQYF.

This chain connects TRBV7-2 to TRBJ1-2; D not resolved. The ends were cut back, 0 bases at V and 4 bases at J, with 9 bases in the middle. CDR1 SGHTA and CDR2 FQGNSA come from the germline V gene. This CDR3 has 14 residues. The DNA for the CDR3 is TGTGCCAGCAGCTTAGCCCAGATCGGCTATGGCTACACCTTC. Its protein product is CASSLAQIGYGYTF.

The chain links TRBV5-6 to TRBJ1-3; D is undetermined. Germline loops: CDR1 SGHDT, CDR2 YYEEEE. With 5 bases removed from V and 4 bases from J, the gap between germline ends came to 10 bases. CDR3 length equals 13 residues. CDR3 sequence: CASSSTAGNTIYF. DNA of the CDR3: TGTGCCAGCAGTTCCACTGCGGGAAACACCATATATTTT.

The chain couples TRBV11-2 to TRBJ2-3; D is ambiguous. Germline assignment: CDR1 SGHAT and CDR2 FQNNGV. Trimming cost V 5 bases and J 14 bases, with 11 bases left between them. This CDR3 contains 10 residues. The DNA of the CDR3 is TGTGCCAGCAGCCAACTTCAGGCGTATTTT. This translates into CASSQLQAYF. Filled out from reference TRBV11-2 and TRBJ2-3, the complete variable domain reads EAGVAQSPRYKIIEKRQSVAFWCNPISGHATLYWYQQILGQGPKLLIQFQNNGVVDDSQLPKDRFSAERLKGVDSTLKIQPAKLEDSAVYLCASSQLQAYFGPGTRLTVL.

The genes are TRBV30 and TRBJ1-1, with D perhaps TRBD1 (5 bases). The CDR3 contains 13 residues. CDR1 is GTSNPN and CDR2 is SVGIG in the germline V gene (reference sequence). V lost 4 bases to trimming and J lost 0 bases, with 9 bases between them. In nucleotides, the CDR3 is TGTGCCTGGAATACAGGCGTGAACACTGAAGCTTTCTTT. It specifies CAWNTGVNTEAFF.

The rearrangement uses TRBV11-3 and TRBJ2-7; 9 bases agree with TRBD2. This CDR3 is 16 amino acids long. CDR1 SGHNT and CDR2 YENEEA come from the germline V gene. The J segment lost 2 bases and the V segment lost 1 base, leaving 6 bases of the junction unmatched. The CDR3 sequence is CASSLGSSGTPYEQYF. CDR3 sequence (DNA): TGTGCCAGCAGCTTAGGGTCTAGCGGGACCCCCTACGAGCAGTACTTC.

This CDR3 reads CASSLPPGDRFGYTF. The CDR3 region has the DNA TGTGCCAGCAGCTTGCCCCCAGGGGATAGGTTTGGCTACACCTTC. This sequence joins TRBV5-4 and TRBJ1-2; a possible D gene is TRBD1 (6 bases). CDR1 is SGHNT, CDR2 YYREEE, per germline (reference sequence). V lost 1 base and J 7 bases, leaving 17 bases between the germline ends. The CDR3 contains 15 residues. Together with reference TRBV5-4 and TRBJ1-2, the CDR3 gives the full variable domain: ETGVTQSPTHLIKTRGQQVTLRCSSQSGHNTVSWYQQALGQGPQFIFQYYREEENGRGNFPPRFSGLQFPNYSSELNVNALELDDSALYLCASSLPPGDRFGYTFGSGTRLTVV.

The J gene is TRBJ2-3, the V gene TRBV28; 9 bases fit TRBD2. This CDR3 has 16 residues. The germline V gene encodes CDR1 MDHEN and CDR2 SYDVKM. After removal of 3 bases from V and 5 bases from J, the junction contained 9 bases not matched to a gene. The CDR3 protein is CASSFPAGGPVDTQYF. The CDR3 region has the DNA TGTGCCAGCAGTTTTCCTGCGGGAGGGCCTGTAGATACGCAGTATTTT.

This clone showed up just once. The rearrangement links TRBV2 to TRBJ2-7; 9 bases match TRBD1. V was clipped by 5 bases and J by 0 bases; unmatched bases: 14. The germline V gene encodes CDR1 SNHLY and CDR2 FYNNEI. The CDR3 runs 18 residues. CDR3: CASSPPSGQGQSSYEQYF. Here the CDR3 DNA reads TGTGCCAGCAGTCCACCCAGCGGACAGGGGCAGAGCTCCTACGAGCAGTACTTC.

V is TRBV24-1 and J is TRBJ2-5; tentative D call: TRBD2 (6 bases). V lost 4 bases and J lost 3, with 11 bases in between. CDR1 is KGHDR and CDR2 is SFDVKD in the germline V gene. The CDR3 contains 14 residues. The CDR3: CATSEPTREETQYF. DNA of the CDR3: TGTGCCACCAGTGAACCGACTAGAGAAGAGACCCAGTACTTC.

The V call is TRBV5-1, the J call TRBJ1-5; D might be TRBD1 (5 bases). This CDR3 contains 16 residues. CDR1 SGHRS and CDR2 YFSETQ come from the germline V gene. Trimming took 4 bases from V and 2 from J, leaving 16 bases between them. CDR3 sequence (DNA): TGCGCCAGCAGCGTGGGACCCATTGGGGGCAATCAGCCCCAGCATTTT. It specifies CASSVGPIGGNQPQHF.